Many counts were recorded for the clone carrying this T cell receptor beta chain. Its antigen is not known. The source of the sample is a study of metastatic and nonmetastatic thyroid tumors. Study information: A comparison of repertoires was made across blood and tumor or nodule tissue from malignant and benign thyroid patients. Study results and limitations: Significantly higher TCR beta diversity was reportedly seen in malignant thyroid tumors than benign nodules, in blood and tumor.

In the original workflow: To classify distant metastasis in papillary thyroid cancer, a model was built from CDR3 differences across clinicopathological groups. TCRdb re-clonotyped the PCR reads through MiXCR. Here the V and J calls rest on TCRdb's processing, not on the authors' analysis. The sample carries over 20,000 clones, about 25% recorded once. No patient received treatment before thyroid surgery. The germline gives CDR1 LNHDA, CDR2 SQIVND (reference sequence). The CDR3 contains 15 residues. V trimming: 6 bases; J trimming: 4 bases; junction bases outside the gene matches: 7. Source material: blood. This clonotype originated in a female donor with papillary thyroid cancer or a benign thyroid nodule (not recorded which). Some clones in this sample may be carry-over from other donors' samples. The chain uses TRBV19 and TRBJ2-3; TRBD2 aligns across 10 bases. DNA of the CDR3: TGTGCCAGTAGAAGCGGGGGGGCCGGGGCAGATACGCAGTATTTT. It yields the protein CASRSGGAGADTQYF.